These T cell receptor beta chains were read from a single sample in a study of blood T cell repertoires in COVID-19. Method: immunoSEQ multiplex PCR; TCRdb's copy keeps in-frame clones and lacks some. Among about 200,000 clones listed, approximately 80% were seen once. The sequencing sample was made of PBMCs or T cells enriched from blood (not recorded which). These receptors originate from a middle-aged woman with acute COVID-19. The CDR3 runs from the conserved cysteine through the conserved F or W. Fields, in order: clone size, J gene, V gene, D gene, CDR3 protein, CDR3 DNA. A D gene is named only where the DNA matches it firmly. A clone size is listed for some rows: how often the clone was seen (once, few, many), or a class if it is expanded.

>-|TRBJ1-5|TRBV10-3|-
CAISLQGDDQPQHF
TGTGCCATCAGTTTACAGGGTGATGATCAGCCCCAGCATTTT
>-|TRBJ2-3|TRBV5-6|-
CASSLVGRREDTQYF
TGTGCCAGCAGCTTAGTCGGCCGACGGGAAGATACGCAGTATTTT
>-|TRBJ2-7|TRBV29-1|TRBD1
CSVRQGEYEQYF
TGCAGCGTACGACAGGGGGAATACGAGCAGTACTTC
>-|TRBJ2-3|TRBV7-3|TRBD1
CASSYRPQGADTDTQYF
TGTGCCAGCAGCTATCGACCACAGGGGGCGGACACAGATACGCAGTATTTT
>-|TRBJ1-6|TRBV14|-
CASSRDRPGDSPLHF
TGTGCCAGCAGCCGGGACCGACCGGGAGATTCACCCCTCCACTTT
>-|TRBJ2-7|TRBV18|-
CASSPEMTYEQYF
TGTGCCAGCTCACCGGAGATGACCTACGAGCAGTACTTC
>-|TRBJ2-3|TRBV19|-
CASSSGAERRNTQYF
TGTGCCAGTAGTTCAGGGGCCGAGCGTAGGAATACGCAGTATTTT
>-|TRBJ1-2|TRBV29-1|TRBD1
CSADGQGTGGYTF
TGCAGCGCCGACGGACAGGGTACCGGCGGCTACACCTTC
>-|TRBJ2-7|TRBV19|TRBD1
CASSPKGQLYEQYF
TGTGCCAGTAGTCCCAAGGGACAGCTCTACGAGCAGTACTTC
>-|TRBJ2-3|TRBV5-4|TRBD2
CALGSHGGAPDTQYF
TGTGCCCTGGGGTCACACGGGGGGGCCCCAGATACGCAGTATTTT
>-|TRBJ1-2|TRBV5-6|TRBD1
CASSLGQGELNYGYTF
TGTGCCAGCAGCCTGGGACAGGGAGAGCTTAACTATGGCTACACCTTC
>-|TRBJ1-5|TRBV7-6|-
CASSLGVGRLSNQPQHF
TGTGCCAGCAGCTTAGGGGTGGGGCGCCTGAGCAATCAGCCCCAGCATTTT
>few|TRBJ2-2|TRBV27|-
CASSPRAYYTGELFF
TGTGCCAGCAGTCCCAGGGCCTACTATACCGGGGAGCTGTTTTTT
>-|TRBJ1-2|TRBV18|-
CASSRDRGDYGYTF
TGTGCCAGCTCACGGGATCGCGGGGACTATGGCTACACCTTC
>-|TRBJ2-6|TRBV19|-
CASSPATVSGANVLTF
TGTGCCAGTAGTCCAGCGACAGTCTCTGGGGCCAACGTCCTGACTTTC
>-|TRBJ1-3|TRBV5-4|TRBD1
CASSVDRASSGNTIYF
TGTGCCAGCAGCGTTGACAGGGCGAGCTCTGGAAACACCATATATTTT